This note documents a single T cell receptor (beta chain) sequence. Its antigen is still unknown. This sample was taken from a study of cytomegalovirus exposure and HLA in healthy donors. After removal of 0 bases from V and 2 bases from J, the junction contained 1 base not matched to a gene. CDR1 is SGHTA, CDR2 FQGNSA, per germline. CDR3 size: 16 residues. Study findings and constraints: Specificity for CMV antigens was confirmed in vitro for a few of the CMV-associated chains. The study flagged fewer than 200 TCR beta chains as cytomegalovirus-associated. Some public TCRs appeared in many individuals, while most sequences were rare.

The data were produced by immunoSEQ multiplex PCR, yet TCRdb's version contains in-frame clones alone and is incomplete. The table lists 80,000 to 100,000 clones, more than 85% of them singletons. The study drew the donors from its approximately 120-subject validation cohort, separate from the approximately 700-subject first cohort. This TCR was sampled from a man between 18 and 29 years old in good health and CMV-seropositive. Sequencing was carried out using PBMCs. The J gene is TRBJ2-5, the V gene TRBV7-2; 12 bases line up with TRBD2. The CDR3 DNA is TGTGCCAGCAGCTTAGCAGGGACTAGCGGGCAAGAGACCCAGTACTTC. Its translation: CASSLAGTSGQETQYF. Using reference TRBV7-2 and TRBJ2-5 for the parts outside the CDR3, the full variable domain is GAGVSQSPSNKVTEKGKDVELRCDPISGHTALYWYRQSLGQGLEFLIYFQGNSAPDKSGLPSDRFSAERTGGSVSTLTIQRTQQEDSAVYLCASSLAGTSGQETQYFGPGTRLLVL.